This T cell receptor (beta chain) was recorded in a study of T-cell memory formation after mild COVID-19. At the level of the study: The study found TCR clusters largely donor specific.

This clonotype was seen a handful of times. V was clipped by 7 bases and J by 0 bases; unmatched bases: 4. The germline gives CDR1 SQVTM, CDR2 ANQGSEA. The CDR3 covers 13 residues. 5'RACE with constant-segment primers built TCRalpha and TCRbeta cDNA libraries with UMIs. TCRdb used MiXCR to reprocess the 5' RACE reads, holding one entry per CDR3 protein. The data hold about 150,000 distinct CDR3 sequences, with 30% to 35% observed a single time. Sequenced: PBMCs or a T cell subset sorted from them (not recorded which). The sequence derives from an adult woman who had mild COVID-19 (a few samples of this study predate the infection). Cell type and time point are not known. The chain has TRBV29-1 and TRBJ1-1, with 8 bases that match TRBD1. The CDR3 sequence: CSGRTGMNTEAFF. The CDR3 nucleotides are TGCAGCGGGCGGACAGGGATGAACACTGAAGCTTTCTTT.